This record looks at one T cell receptor (beta chain) sequence and its context. The data were produced by immunoSEQ multiplex PCR, yet TCRdb's version contains in-frame clones alone and is incomplete. The sample comprises about 100,000 clones, approximately 94% of which are singletons, and around 0.23% rests with the top ten. The record originates from a study of technical replicates of blood from several donors. The germline V gene has CDR1 LNHDA and CDR2 SQIVND (reference sequence). The CDR3 runs to 13 residues. V was pared by 6 bases and J by 2 bases, with 0 bases of the junction left unmatched. What was sequenced was T cells isolated from PBMCs. The gene calls are TRBV19 and TRBJ1-5, with 8 bases aligning to TRBD1. The receptor was derived from a human donor in good health. The DNA for the CDR3 is TGTGCCAGTAGGACAGGGGGCAATCAGCCCCAGCATTTT. Its protein is CASRTGGNQPQHF.